This record concerns one T cell receptor (beta chain) sequence. This entry belongs to a study of blood T cell repertoires in COVID-19. Germline-derived CDR1 and CDR2 are MNHEY and SMNVEV (reference sequence). Trimming cost V 6 bases and J 9 bases, with 12 bases left between them. The CDR3 length is 13 residues. In the study's own analysis: Estimated nucleated cell counts came from reference gene primer amplification. Sequencing was performed with immunoSEQ multiplex PCR; in TCRdb, only in-frame clones are kept and a portion is missing. V and J calls and clone size follow that table, whereas D and trimming were derived from the DNA. This table holds fewer than 500,000 clones, over 75% found once. What the recovered Cohort 3 donors had was two negative PCRs, clearance, or symptom resolution.

The sequenced sample consisted of PBMCs or T cells enriched from blood (not recorded which). This receptor was obtained from a man younger than 40 who had recovered from COVID-19. The rearrangement links TRBV27 to TRBJ1-6, with D possibly being TRBD1 (5 bases). The CDR3 loop reads CASRGQKLSPLHF. CDR3 DNA sequence: TGTGCCAGCAGGGGGCAGAAGCTTTCACCCCTCCACTTT.